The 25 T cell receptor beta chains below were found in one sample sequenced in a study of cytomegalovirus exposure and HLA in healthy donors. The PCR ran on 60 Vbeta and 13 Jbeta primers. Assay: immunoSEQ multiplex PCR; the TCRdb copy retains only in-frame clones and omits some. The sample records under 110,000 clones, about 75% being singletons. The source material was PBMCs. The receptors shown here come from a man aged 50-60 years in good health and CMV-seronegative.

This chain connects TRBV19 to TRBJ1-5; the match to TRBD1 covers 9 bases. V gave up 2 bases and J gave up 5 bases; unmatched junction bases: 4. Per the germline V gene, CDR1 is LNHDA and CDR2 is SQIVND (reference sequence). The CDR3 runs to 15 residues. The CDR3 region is CASSITGQGYQPQHF. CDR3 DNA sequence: TGTGCCAGTAGTATAACGGGACAGGGTTATCAGCCCCAGCATTTT.

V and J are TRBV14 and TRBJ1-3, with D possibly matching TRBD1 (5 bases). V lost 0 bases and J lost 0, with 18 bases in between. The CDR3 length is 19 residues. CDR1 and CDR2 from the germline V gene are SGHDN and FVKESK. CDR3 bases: TGTGCCAGCAGCCAAGATAGGGCGGACATCATATCCTCTGGAAACACCATATATTTT. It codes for CASSQDRADIISSGNTIYF.

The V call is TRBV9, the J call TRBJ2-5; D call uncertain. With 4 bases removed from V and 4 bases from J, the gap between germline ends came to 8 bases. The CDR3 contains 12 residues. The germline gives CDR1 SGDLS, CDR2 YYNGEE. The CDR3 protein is CASSLPGETQYF. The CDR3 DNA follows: TGTGCCAGCAGCCTCCCGGGAGAGACCCAGTACTTC.

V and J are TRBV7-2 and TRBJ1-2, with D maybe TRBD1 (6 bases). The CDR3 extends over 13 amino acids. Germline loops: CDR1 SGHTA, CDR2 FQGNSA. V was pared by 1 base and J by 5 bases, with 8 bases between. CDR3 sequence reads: CASSLEGEYGYTF. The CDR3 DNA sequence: TGTGCCAGCAGCTTAGAGGGGGAATATGGCTACACCTTC.

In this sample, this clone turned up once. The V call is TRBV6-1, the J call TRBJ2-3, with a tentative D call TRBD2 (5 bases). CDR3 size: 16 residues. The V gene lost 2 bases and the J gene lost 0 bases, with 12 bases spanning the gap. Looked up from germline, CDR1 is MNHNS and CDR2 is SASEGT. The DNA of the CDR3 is TGTGCCAGCAGTGAAAACGCTAGCCCTAGCACAGATACGCAGTATTTT. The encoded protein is CASSENASPSTDTQYF.

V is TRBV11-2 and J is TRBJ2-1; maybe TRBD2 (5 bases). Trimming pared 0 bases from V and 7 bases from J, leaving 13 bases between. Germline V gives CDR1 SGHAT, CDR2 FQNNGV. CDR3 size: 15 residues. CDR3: CASSLESFEGNEQFF. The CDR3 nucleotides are TGTGCCAGCAGCTTAGAGTCTTTCGAGGGAAATGAGCAGTTCTTC.

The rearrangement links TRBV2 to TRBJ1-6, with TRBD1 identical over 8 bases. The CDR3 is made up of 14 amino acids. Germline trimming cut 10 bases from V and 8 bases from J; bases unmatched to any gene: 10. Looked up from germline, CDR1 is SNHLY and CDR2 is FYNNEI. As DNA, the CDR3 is TGTGCCATCAAGCGACAGGGGATTTATTCACCCCTCCACTTT. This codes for CAIKRQGIYSPLHF.

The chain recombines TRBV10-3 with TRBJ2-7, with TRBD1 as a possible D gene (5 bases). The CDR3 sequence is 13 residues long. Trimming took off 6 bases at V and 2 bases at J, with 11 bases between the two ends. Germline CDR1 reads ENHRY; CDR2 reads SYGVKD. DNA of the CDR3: TGTGCCATCAGCACAGGACGGACCTACGAGCAGTACTTC. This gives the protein CAISTGRTYEQYF.

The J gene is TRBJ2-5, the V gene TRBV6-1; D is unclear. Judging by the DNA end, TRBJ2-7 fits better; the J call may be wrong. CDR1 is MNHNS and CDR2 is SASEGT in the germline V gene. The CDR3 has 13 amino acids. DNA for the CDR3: TGTGCCAGCAGTGAACCACCAACTTACGAGCAGTACTTC. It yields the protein CASSEPPTYEQYF.

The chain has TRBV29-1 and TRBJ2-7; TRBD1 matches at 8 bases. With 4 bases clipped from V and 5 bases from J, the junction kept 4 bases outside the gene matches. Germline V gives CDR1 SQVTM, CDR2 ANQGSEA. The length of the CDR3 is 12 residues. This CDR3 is CSVGQGANEQYF. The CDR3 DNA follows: TGCAGCGTTGGGCAGGGGGCGAACGAGCAGTACTTC.

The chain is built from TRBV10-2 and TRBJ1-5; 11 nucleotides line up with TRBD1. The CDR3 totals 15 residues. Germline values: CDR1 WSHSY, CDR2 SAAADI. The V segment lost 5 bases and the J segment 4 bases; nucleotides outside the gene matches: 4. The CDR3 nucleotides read TGCGCCAGCAGTTCCGGGACAGGGGGAAATCAGCCCCAGCATTTT. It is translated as CASSSGTGGNQPQHF.

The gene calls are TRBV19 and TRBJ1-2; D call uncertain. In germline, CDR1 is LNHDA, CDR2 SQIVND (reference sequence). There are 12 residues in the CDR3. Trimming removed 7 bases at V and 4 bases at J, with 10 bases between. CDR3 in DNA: TGTGCCAGTACGCAGTCATCCTATGGCTACACCTTC. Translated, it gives CASTQSSYGYTF. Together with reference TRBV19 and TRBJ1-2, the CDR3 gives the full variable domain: DGGITQSPKYLFRKEGQNVTLSCEQNLNHDAMYWYRQDPGQGLRLIYYSQIVNDFQKGDIAEGYSVSREKKESFPLTVTSAQKNPTAFYLCASTQSSYGYTFGSGTRLTVV.

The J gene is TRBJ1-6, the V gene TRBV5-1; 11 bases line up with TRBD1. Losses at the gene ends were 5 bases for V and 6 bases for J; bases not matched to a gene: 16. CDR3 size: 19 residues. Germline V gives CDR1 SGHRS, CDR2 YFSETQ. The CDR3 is CASRRSGTGGPGGNSPLHF. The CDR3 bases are TGCGCCAGCAGACGATCCGGGACAGGGGGTCCTGGAGGTAATTCACCCCTCCACTTT.

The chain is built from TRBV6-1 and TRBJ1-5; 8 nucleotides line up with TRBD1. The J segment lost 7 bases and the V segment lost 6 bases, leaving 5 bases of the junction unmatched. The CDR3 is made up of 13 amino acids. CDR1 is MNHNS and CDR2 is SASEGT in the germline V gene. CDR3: CASSRGLDQPQHF. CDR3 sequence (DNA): TGTGCCAGCAGCAGGGGGCTCGACCAGCCCCAGCATTTT.

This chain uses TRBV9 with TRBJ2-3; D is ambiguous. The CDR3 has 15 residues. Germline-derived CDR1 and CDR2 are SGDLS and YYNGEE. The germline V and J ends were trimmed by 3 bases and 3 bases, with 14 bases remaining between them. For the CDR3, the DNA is TGTGCCAGCAGCGGAACGATAGTCTATACAGATACGCAGTATTTT. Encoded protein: CASSGTIVYTDTQYF. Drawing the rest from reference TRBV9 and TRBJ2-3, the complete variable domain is DSGVTQTPKHLITATGQRVTLRCSPRSGDLSVYWYQQSLDQGLQFLIQYYNGEERAKGNILERFSAQQFPDLHSELNLSSLELGDSALYFCASSGTIVYTDTQYFGPGTRLTVL.

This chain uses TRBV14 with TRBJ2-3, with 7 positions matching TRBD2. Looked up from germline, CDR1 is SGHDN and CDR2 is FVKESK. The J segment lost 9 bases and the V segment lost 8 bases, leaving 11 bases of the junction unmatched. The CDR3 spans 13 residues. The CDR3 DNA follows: TGTGCCAGCCTCTTTCGGGGGGATATAACGCAGTATTTT. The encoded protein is CASLFRGDITQYF.

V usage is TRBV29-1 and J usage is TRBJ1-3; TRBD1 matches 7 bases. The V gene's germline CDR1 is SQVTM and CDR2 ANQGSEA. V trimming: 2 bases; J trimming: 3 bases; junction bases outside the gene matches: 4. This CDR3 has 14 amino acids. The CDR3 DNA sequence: TGCAGCGTTGAAACAGGGGTGGATGGAAACACCATATATTTT. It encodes CSVETGVDGNTIYF.

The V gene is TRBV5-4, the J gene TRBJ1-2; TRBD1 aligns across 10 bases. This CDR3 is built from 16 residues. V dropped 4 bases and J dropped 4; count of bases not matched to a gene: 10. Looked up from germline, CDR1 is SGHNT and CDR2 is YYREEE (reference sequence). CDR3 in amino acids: CASSKRQGARSYGYTF. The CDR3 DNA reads TGTGCCAGCAGCAAAAGACAGGGGGCGAGGTCCTATGGCTACACCTTC.

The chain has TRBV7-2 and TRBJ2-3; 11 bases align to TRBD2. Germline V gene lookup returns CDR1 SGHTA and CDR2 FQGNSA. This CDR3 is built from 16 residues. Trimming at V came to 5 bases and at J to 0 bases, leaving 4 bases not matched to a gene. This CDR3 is CASSLTSGSSTDTQYF. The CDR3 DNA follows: TGTGCCAGCAGCCTCACTAGCGGGAGCAGCACAGATACGCAGTATTTT.

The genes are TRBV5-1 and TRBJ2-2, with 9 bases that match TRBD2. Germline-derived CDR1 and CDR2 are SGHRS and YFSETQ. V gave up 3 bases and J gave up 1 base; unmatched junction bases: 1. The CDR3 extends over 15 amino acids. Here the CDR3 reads CASSSTSGNTGELFF. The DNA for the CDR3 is TGCGCCAGCAGCTCGACTAGCGGGAACACCGGGGAGCTGTTTTTT.

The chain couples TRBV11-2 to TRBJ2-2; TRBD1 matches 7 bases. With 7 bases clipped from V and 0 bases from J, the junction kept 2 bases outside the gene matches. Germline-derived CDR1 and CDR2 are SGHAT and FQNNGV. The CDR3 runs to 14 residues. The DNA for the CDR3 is TGTGCCAGCACGGACAGGACGAACACCGGGGAGCTGTTTTTT. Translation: CASTDRTNTGELFF.

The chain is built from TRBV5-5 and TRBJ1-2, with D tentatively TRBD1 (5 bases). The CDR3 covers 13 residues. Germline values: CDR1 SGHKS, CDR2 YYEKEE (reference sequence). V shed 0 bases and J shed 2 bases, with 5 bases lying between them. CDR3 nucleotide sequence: TGTGCCAGCAGCTTGGCAGGGAACTATGGCTACACCTTC. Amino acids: CASSLAGNYGYTF. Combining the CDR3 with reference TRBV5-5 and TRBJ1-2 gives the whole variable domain DAGVTQSPTHLIKTRGQQVTLRCSPISGHKSVSWYQQVLGQGPQFIFQYYEKEERGRGNFPDRFSARQFPNYSSELNVNALLLGDSALYLCASSLAGNYGYTFGSGTRLTVV.

DNA for the CDR3: TGTGCCAGCAGGGAGGACGGGAATTCACCCCTCCACTTT. The encoded protein is CASREDGNSPLHF. The V gene is TRBV6-4, the J gene TRBJ1-6; no reliable D call. Germline CDR1 is MRHNA and CDR2 is SNTAGT. The CDR3 is made up of 13 amino acids. Trimming took 6 bases from V and 7 from J, leaving 10 bases between them.

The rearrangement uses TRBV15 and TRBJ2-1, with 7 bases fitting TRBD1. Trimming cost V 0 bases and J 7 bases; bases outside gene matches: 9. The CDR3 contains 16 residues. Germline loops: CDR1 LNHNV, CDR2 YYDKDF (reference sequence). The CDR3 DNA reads TGTGCCACCAGCAGAGATGGGATGGGACAGAGAAATGAGCAGTTCTTC. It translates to CATSRDGMGQRNEQFF.

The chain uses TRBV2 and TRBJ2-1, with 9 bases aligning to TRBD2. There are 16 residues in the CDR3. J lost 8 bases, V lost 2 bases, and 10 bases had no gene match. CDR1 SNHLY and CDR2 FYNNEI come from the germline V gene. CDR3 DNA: TGTGCCAGCAGTGAAATGCGCGGGAGGGCCCGGGATGAGCAGTTCTTC. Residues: CASSEMRGRARDEQFF.